This T cell receptor beta chain was identified in a study of blood T cell repertoires in COVID-19. TCRdb keeps only in-frame clones here, not all; method: immunoSEQ multiplex PCR. This table holds some 390,000 clones, roughly 90% found once. The CDR3 is made up of 17 amino acids. J gave up 0 bases and V 6 bases, and 9 bases lay outside the gene matches. The germline V gene has CDR1 LNHDA and CDR2 SQIVND (reference sequence). The clonotype comes from a woman in her forties with COVID-19, enrolled during active disease. The source material was peripheral blood. This chain uses TRBV19 with TRBJ2-1; 9 bases map to TRBD2. CDR3 sequence: CASRLLSGGSSYNEQFF. CDR3 bases: TGTGCCAGTAGGTTACTTAGCGGGGGAAGCTCCTACAATGAGCAGTTCTTC.